The clone carrying this T cell receptor (beta chain) has only a few counts. Its cognate antigen is unknown. TCRdb fed the multiplex PCR reads into MiXCR, producing one record per CDR3 protein. The sample shows some 22,000 distinct CDR3 sequences, 68% of them seen only once. This specimen belongs to a study of breast tumors, draining lymph nodes, adjacent tissues. Overall study findings and caveats: Most tumor T cells seemingly derive from lymph node, then expand in tumor.

Trimming took 6 bases from V and 0 from J, leaving 10 bases between them. The CDR3 is 14 amino acids. In germline, CDR1 is MNHEY, CDR2 SMNVEV (reference sequence). The sample taken for sequencing was tumor-adjacent breast tissue. The TCR was taken from a female donor with breast cancer. Some clones in this sample may be carry-over from other donors' samples. The gene calls are TRBV27 and TRBJ2-3; D ambiguous. CDR3 coding DNA: TGTGCCAGCAGCCCGCTACCCAGCACAGATACGCAGTATTTT. Translating it yields CASSPLPSTDTQYF.